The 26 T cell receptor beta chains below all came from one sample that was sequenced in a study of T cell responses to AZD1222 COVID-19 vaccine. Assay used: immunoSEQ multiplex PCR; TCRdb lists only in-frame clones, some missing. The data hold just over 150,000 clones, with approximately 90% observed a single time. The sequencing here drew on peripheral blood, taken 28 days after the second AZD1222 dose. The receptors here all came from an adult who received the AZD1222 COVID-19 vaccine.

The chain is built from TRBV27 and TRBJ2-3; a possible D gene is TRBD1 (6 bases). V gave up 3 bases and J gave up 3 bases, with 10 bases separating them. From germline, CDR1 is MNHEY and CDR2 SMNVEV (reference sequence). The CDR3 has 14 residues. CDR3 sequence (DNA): TGTGCCAGCAGTTTGTACAGGGAGACAGATACGCAGTATTTT. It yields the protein CASSLYRETDTQYF.

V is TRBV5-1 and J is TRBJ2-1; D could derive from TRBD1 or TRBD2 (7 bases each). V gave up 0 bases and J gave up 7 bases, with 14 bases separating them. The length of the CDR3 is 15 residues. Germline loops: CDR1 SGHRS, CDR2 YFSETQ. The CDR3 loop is CASSLVGRGLNEQFF. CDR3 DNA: TGCGCCAGCAGCTTGGTGGGGAGGGGGCTTAATGAGCAGTTCTTC. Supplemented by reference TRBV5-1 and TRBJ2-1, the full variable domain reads KAGVTQTPRYLIKTRGQQVTLSCSPISGHRSVSWYQQTPGQGLQFLFEYFSETQRNKGNFPGRFSGRQFSNSRSEMNVSTLELGDSALYLCASSLVGRGLNEQFFGPGTRLTVL.

Written as DNA, the CDR3 is TGTGCCAGTAGTATCGGATCTAGCGGCGGCTACGAGCAGTACTTC. Its protein is CASSIGSSGGYEQYF. V gene TRBV19 combines with J gene TRBJ2-7, with TRBD2 matching 7 bases. The germline gives CDR1 LNHDA, CDR2 SQIVND (reference sequence). CDR3 length: 15 amino acids. V trimming: 3 bases; J trimming: 3 bases; junction bases outside the gene matches: 8. Full variable domain (missing parts from reference TRBV19 and TRBJ2-7): DGGITQSPKYLFRKEGQNVTLSCEQNLNHDAMYWYRQDPGQGLRLIYYSQIVNDFQKGDIAEGYSVSREKKESFPLTVTSAQKNPTAFYLCASSIGSSGGYEQYFGPGTRLTVT.

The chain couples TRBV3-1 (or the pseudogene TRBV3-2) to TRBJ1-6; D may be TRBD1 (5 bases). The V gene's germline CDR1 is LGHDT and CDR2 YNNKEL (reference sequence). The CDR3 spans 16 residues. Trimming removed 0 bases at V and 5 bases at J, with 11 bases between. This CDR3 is CASSQDRTGHNSPLHF. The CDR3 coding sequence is TGTGCCAGCAGCCAAGACAGAACGGGGCATAATTCACCCCTCCACTTT.

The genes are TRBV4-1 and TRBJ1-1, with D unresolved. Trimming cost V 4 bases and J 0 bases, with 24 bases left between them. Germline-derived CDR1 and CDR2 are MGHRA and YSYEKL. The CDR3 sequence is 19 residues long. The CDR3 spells CASSRHLYRTDDVNTEAFF. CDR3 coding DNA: TGCGCCAGCAGCCGTCATCTATACCGGACGGACGATGTGAACACTGAAGCTTTCTTT.

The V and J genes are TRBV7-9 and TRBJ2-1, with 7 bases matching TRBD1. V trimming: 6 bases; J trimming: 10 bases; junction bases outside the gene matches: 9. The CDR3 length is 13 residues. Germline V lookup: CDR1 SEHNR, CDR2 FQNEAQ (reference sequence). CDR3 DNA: TGTGCCAGCAGTCAAAGACAGGGTAAAGAGCAGTTCTTC. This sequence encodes CASSQRQGKEQFF.

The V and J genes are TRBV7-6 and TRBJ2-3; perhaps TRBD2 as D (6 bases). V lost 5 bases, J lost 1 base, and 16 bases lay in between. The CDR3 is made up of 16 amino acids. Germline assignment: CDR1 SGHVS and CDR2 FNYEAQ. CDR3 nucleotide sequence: TGTGCCAGCAGCCGCCGTGCCGGGAGCGGCACAGATACGCAGTATTTT. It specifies CASSRRAGSGTDTQYF.

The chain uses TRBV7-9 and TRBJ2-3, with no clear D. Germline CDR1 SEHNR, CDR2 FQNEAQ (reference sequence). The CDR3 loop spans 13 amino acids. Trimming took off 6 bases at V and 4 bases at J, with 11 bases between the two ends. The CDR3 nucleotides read TGTGCCAGCAGGTTTCAGAGGTCAGATACGCAGTATTTT. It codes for CASRFQRSDTQYF.

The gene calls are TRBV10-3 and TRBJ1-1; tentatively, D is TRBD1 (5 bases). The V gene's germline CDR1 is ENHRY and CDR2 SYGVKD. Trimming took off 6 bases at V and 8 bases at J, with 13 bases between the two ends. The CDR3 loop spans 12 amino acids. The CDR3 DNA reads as TGTGCCATCAGCCCGGGGAGGACAGAAGCTTTCTTT. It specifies CAISPGRTEAFF.

CDR3 bases: TGTGCCAGCAGTCCCCCCCCTAGCGGGTACTACGAGCAGTACTTC. It is translated as CASSPPPSGYYEQYF. V usage is TRBV6-5 and J usage is TRBJ2-7; 8 positions agree with TRBD2. This CDR3 is 15 amino acids long. Losses at the gene ends were 5 bases for V and 3 bases for J; bases not matched to a gene: 9. Per germline, CDR1 MNHEY and CDR2 SVGAGI.

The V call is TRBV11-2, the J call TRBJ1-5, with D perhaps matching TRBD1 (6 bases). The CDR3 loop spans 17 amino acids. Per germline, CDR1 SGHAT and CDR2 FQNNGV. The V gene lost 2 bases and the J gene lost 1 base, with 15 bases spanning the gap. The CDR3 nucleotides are TGTGCCAGCAGCTTAACCTACAGGGTGGGAAGCAATCAGCCCCAGCATTTT. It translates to CASSLTYRVGSNQPQHF. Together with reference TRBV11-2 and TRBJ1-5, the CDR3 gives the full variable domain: EAGVAQSPRYKIIEKRQSVAFWCNPISGHATLYWYQQILGQGPKLLIQFQNNGVVDDSQLPKDRFSAERLKGVDSTLKIQPAKLEDSAVYLCASSLTYRVGSNQPQHFGDGTRLSIL.

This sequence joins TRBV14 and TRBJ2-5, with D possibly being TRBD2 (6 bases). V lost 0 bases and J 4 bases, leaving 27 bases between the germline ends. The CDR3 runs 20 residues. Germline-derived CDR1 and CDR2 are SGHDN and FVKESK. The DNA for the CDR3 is TGTGCCAGCAGCCAAGATTCACTTCATCCGCTTCTCGGGACTTCAGAGACCCAGTACTTC. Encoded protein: CASSQDSLHPLLGTSETQYF.

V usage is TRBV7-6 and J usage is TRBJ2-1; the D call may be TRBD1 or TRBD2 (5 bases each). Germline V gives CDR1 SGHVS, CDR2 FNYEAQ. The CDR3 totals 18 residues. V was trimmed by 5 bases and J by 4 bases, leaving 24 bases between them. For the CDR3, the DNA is TGTGCCAGCAGCCTGGTGGATGTGGGGACCGACAGATACAATGAGCAGTTCTTC. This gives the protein CASSLVDVGTDRYNEQFF.

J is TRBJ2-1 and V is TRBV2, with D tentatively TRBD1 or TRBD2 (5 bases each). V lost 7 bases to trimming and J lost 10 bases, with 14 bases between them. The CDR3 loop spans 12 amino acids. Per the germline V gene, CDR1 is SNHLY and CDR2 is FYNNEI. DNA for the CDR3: TGTGCCAGCAATAATAACCGGGACGAGCAGTTCTTC. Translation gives CASNNNRDEQFF.

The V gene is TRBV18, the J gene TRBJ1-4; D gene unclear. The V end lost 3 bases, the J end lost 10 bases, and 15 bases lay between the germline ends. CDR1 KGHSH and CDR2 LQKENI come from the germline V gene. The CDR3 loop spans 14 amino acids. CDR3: CASSPGNGEVKLFF. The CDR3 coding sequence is TGTGCCAGCTCACCGGGAAATGGGGAGGTAAAACTGTTTTTT.

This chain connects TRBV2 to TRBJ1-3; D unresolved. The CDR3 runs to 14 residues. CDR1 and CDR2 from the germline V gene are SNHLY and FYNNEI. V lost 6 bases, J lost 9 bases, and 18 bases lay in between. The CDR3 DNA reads TGTGCCAGCAGCCCAAAGAGTATTTTTTTCACCATATATTTT. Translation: CASSPKSIFFTIYF.

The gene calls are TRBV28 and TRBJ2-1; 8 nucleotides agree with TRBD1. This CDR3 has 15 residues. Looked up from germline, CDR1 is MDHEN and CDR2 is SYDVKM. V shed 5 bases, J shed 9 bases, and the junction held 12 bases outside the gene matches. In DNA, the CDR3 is TGTGCCAGCAGTATCAATAAACGGACAGGGTTTGAGCAGTTCTTC. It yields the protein CASSINKRTGFEQFF.

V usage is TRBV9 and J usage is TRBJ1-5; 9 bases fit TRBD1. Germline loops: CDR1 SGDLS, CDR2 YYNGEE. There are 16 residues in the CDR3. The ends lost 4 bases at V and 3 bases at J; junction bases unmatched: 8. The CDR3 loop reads CASSTNRGRDNQPQHF. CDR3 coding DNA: TGTGCCAGCAGCACCAACAGGGGGCGAGACAATCAGCCCCAGCATTTT.

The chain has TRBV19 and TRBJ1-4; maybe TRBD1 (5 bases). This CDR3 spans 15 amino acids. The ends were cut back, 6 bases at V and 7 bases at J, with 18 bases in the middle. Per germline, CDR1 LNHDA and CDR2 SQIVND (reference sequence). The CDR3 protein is CASSPSTVLTEKLFF. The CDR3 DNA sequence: TGTGCCAGTAGCCCATCGACAGTTCTAACTGAAAAACTGTTTTTT.

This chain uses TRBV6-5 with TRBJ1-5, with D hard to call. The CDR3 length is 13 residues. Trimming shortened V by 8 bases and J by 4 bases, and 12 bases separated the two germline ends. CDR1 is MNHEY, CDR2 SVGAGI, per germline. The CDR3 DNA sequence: TGTGCCAGCGGTATGGCACCAAATCAGCCCCAGCATTTT. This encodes CASGMAPNQPQHF.

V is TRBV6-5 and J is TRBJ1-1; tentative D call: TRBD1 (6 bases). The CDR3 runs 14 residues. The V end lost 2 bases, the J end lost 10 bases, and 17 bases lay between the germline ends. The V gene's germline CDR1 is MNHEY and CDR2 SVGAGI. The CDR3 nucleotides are TGTGCCAGCAGTTACACAGGGAACGGGGTCAGAGCTTTCTTT. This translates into CASSYTGNGVRAFF.

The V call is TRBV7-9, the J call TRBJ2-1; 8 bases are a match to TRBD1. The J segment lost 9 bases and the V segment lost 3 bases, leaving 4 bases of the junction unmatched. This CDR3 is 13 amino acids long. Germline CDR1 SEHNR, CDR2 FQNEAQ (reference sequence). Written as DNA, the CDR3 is TGTGCCAGCAGCTTGGACAGGGTGGGTGAGCAGTTCTTC. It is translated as CASSLDRVGEQFF. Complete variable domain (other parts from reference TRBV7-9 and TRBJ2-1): DTGVSQNPRHKITKRGQNVTFRCDPISEHNRLYWYRQTLGQGPEFLTYFQNEAQLEKSRLLSDRFSAERPKGSFSTLEIQRTEQGDSAMYLCASSLDRVGEQFFGPGTRLTVL.

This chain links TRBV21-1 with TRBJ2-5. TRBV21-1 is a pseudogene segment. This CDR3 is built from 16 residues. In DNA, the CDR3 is TGTGCCAGCAGCAAAGACCTCCAGCCCAAAGAAGAGACCCAGTACTTC. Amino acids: CASSKDLQPKEETQYF.

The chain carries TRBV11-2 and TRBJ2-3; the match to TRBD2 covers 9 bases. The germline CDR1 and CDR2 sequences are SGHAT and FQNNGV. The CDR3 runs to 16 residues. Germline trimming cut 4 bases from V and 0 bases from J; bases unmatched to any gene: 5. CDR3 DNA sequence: TGTGCCAGCAGCTGGAGACTAGCGGAGAGCACAGATACGCAGTATTTT. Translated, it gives CASSWRLAESTDTQYF.

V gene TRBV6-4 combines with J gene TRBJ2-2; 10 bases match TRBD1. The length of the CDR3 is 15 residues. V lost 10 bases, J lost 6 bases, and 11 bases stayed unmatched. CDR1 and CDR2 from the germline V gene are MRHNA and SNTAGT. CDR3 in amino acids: CATRPGQGNSGELFF. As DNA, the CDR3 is TGTGCCACCCGACCGGGACAGGGGAATTCCGGGGAGCTGTTTTTT.

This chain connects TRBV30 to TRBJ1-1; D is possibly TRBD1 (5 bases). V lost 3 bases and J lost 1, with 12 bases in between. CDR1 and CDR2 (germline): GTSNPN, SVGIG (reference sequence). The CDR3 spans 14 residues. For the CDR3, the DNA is TGTGCCTGGAGGTTGTGGGGCAGGAACACTGAAGCTTTCTTT. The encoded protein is CAWRLWGRNTEAFF.